This section outlines one TCR beta chain sequence together with its context. Its target is not known. This sample is drawn from a study of cytomegalovirus exposure and HLA in healthy donors. General study results and limits: The productive fraction for most TCR beta V segments was about 90% or about 30% in an earlier analysis. Relative to equally common others, HLA-associated TCR beta chains showed greater clonal expansion in a later analysis.

The germline V gene encodes CDR1 MDHEN and CDR2 SYDVKM. J lost 1 base, V lost 6 bases, and 4 bases had no gene match. This CDR3 contains 14 residues. 13 Jbeta primers and 60 Vbeta primers were used for the PCR. Some clones are missing from TCRdb's copy, which holds only in-frame ones; the method was immunoSEQ multiplex PCR. Seen in this sample are more than 95,000 clones; the ten most common clones hold 0.9% to 1.2%. This TCR came from a man between 18 and 35 years old in good health and CMV-seronegative. The source material was PBMCs. The V gene is TRBV28, the J gene TRBJ1-1; 8 bases map to TRBD1. CDR3 in amino acids: CASRVDRANTEAFF. In DNA form, the CDR3 reads TGTGCCAGCAGGGTGGACAGGGCGAACACTGAAGCTTTCTTT.